A single sample is the source of the 18 T cell receptor beta chains below, sequenced in a study of a mutant IDH1 vaccine in newly diagnosed glioma. Documented time point: baseline, week 1 (first vaccination visit). Documented treatment: pre-vaccination baseline after standard-of-care therapy. Sequencing was performed with immunoSEQ multiplex PCR; in TCRdb, only in-frame clones are kept and a portion is missing. The sample yields some 59,000 clones, approximately 80% seen once. This material consisted of PBMCs, taken from a glioma patient treated with radiotherapy, temozolomide or both. Every receptor here comes from a man younger than 30 with glioma.

This clone was seen only once. An end of the junction does not agree with germline; a read error may underlie this. CDR3 coding DNA: TGTGCCAGCAGTGAAGCGTGGGAATGGGGGTTC. Translation gives CASSEAWEWGF. The chain couples TRBV6-1 to TRBJ1-2, with a possible D match to TRBD1 (5 bases). The CDR3 consists of 11 residues. Germline CDR1 and CDR2: MNHNS and SASEGT.

The chain links TRBV30 to TRBJ1-5, with D tentatively TRBD1 (6 bases). The CDR3 runs 14 residues. Germline V gene data show CDR1 as GTSNPN and CDR2 as SVGIG (reference sequence). V lost 6 bases, J lost 4 bases, and 16 bases lay in between. The CDR3 sequence: CACATGTGNQPQHF. The CDR3 DNA reads TGTGCCTGCGCCACAGGGACGGGGAATCAGCCCCAGCATTTT.

CDR3 sequence (DNA): TGTGCCAGCAGCTTAGGGGGTGGGGCGCAATATGGCTACACCTTC. Protein product: CASSLGGGAQYGYTF. The V gene is TRBV7-9, the J gene TRBJ1-2; tentative D call: TRBD1 (5 bases). The CDR3 runs 15 residues. In germline, CDR1 is SEHNR, CDR2 FQNEAQ (reference sequence). Trimming left V 1 base short and J 5 bases short, with 14 bases between.

The chain has TRBV30 and TRBJ2-7; 9 positions agree with TRBD1. Germline loops: CDR1 GTSNPN, CDR2 SVGIG (reference sequence). The CDR3 is 14 residues long. Trimming took 0 bases from V and 2 from J; bases not matched to a gene: 2. In DNA, the CDR3 is TGTGCCTGGAGTGTGGGACAGGGAGCCTACGAGCAGTACTTC. Translated, it gives CAWSVGQGAYEQYF.

V is TRBV6-5 and J is TRBJ2-5, with 7 bases identical to TRBD2. Per the germline V gene, CDR1 is MNHEY and CDR2 is SVGAGI. V was pared by 8 bases and J by 2 bases, with 11 bases of the junction left unmatched. There are 15 residues in the CDR3. The CDR3 DNA reads TGTGCCAGCTCCCTGGGGGAGGGTTCTCAAGAGACCCAGTACTTC. Its protein product is CASSLGEGSQETQYF.

The chain uses TRBV6-4 and TRBJ2-3, with TRBD1 matching over 10 bases. The CDR3 is 15 residues long. Germline trimming cut 3 bases from V and 1 base from J; bases unmatched to any gene: 1. Germline V gene lookup returns CDR1 MRHNA and CDR2 SNTAGT. In DNA form, the CDR3 reads TGTGCCAGCAGTGAGGGGACAGGGGGCACAGATACGCAGTATTTT. Amino acid sequence: CASSEGTGGTDTQYF.

The CDR3 loop is CAWSGVHSSYEQYF. CDR3 DNA sequence: TGTGCCTGGAGTGGGGTACACAGCTCCTACGAGCAGTACTTC. The chain is built from TRBV30 and TRBJ2-7, with unresolved D. The CDR3 has 14 residues. V gave up 1 base and J gave up 0 bases, with 10 bases separating them. The germline CDR1 and CDR2 sequences are GTSNPN and SVGIG (reference sequence).

In its sample, this clone ranks as medium-sized. This chain links TRBV5-8 with TRBJ1-5; perhaps TRBD1 as D (5 bases). Germline V gives CDR1 SGHTS, CDR2 YDEGEE. V was shortened by 5 bases and J by 0 bases, with 9 bases between the two germline ends. The length of the CDR3 is 14 residues. CDR3 in DNA: TGTGCCAGCAGTCCTGACAGTAGCAATCAGCCCCAGCATTTT. It encodes CASSPDSSNQPQHF.

The chain uses TRBV29-1 and TRBJ2-7; 12 bases match TRBD1. The CDR3 spans 13 residues. After removal of 4 bases from V and 6 bases from J, the junction contained 4 bases not matched to a gene. Germline loops: CDR1 SQVTM, CDR2 ANQGSEA. The CDR3 loop reads CSVVGTGGFEQYF. CDR3 nucleotide sequence: TGCAGCGTTGTGGGGACAGGGGGCTTCGAGCAGTACTTC.

The gene calls are TRBV5-1 and TRBJ2-7; D perhaps matches TRBD1 (7 bases). With 0 bases removed from V and 1 base from J, the gap between germline ends came to 11 bases. From germline, CDR1 is SGHRS and CDR2 YFSETQ. This CDR3 region has 15 residues. This CDR3 is CASSLVGGQSYEQYF. CDR3 DNA: TGCGCCAGCAGCTTGGTCGGGGGACAGTCCTACGAGCAGTACTTC.

The V call is TRBV7-2, the J call TRBJ2-7, with D tentatively TRBD1 (5 bases). CDR1 and CDR2 from the germline V gene are SGHTA and FQGNSA. Trimming left V 5 bases short and J 1 base short, with 12 bases between. CDR3 length: 14 amino acids. Written as DNA, the CDR3 is TGTGCCAGCAGCATACCGACAGAGTCCTACGAGCAGTACTTC. Residues: CASSIPTESYEQYF.

This clone was picked up a small number of times. The chain is built from TRBV15 and TRBJ1-5; D is unclear. V lost 0 bases and J 0 bases, leaving 12 bases between the germline ends. Germline CDR1 is LNHNV and CDR2 is YYDKDF (reference sequence). This CDR3 region has 17 residues. For the CDR3, the DNA is TGTGCCACCAGCAGAGATTCCCCGATCTATAGCAATCAGCCCCAGCATTTT. The encoded protein is CATSRDSPIYSNQPQHF.

The chain uses TRBV15 and TRBJ2-3; tentative D call: TRBD2 (6 bases). This CDR3 is built from 17 residues. Germline CDR1 is LNHNV and CDR2 is YYDKDF (reference sequence). Trimming pared 5 bases from V and 2 bases from J, leaving 20 bases between. CDR3 in DNA: TGTGCCACCAGCCCTGGTGGGGGGAGGCCTAACACAGATACGCAGTATTTT. Its translation: CATSPGGGRPNTDTQYF.

V and J are TRBV5-1 and TRBJ2-1; D is unresolved. CDR3 length equals 11 residues. The V end was cut by 0 bases, the J end by 8 bases, with 3 bases between. The V gene's germline CDR1 is SGHRS and CDR2 YFSETQ. The CDR3 protein is CASSLGYEQFF. CDR3 nucleotide sequence: TGCGCCAGCAGCTTGGGCTATGAGCAGTTCTTC.

This clone was counted once. This chain connects TRBV7-2 to TRBJ1-1; 7 bases line up with TRBD1. The germline gives CDR1 SGHTA, CDR2 FQGNSA. The V and J ends lost 6 bases and 0 bases, in that order; junction bases with no gene match: 7. The CDR3 contains 15 residues. CDR3 nucleotides: TGTGCCAGCAGGAGGAGACAGGGCTTGAACACTGAAGCTTTCTTT. It translates to CASRRRQGLNTEAFF.

The J gene is TRBJ1-1, the V gene TRBV9, with 10 bases aligning to TRBD1. This CDR3 is built from 13 residues. Germline assignment: CDR1 SGDLS and CDR2 YYNGEE. V lost 3 bases, J lost 4 bases, and 0 bases stayed unmatched. The CDR3 is CASSGTGGTEAFF. The CDR3 DNA follows: TGTGCCAGCAGCGGGACAGGGGGCACTGAAGCTTTCTTT.

This clone appeared once. This rearrangement joins TRBV18 to TRBJ1-1, with TRBD1 matching over 9 bases. Per germline, CDR1 KGHSH and CDR2 LQKENI. This CDR3 is 14 amino acids long. With 3 bases clipped from V and 4 bases from J, the junction kept 3 bases outside the gene matches. CDR3 protein: CASSPVGQGTEAFF. The CDR3, as DNA: TGTGCCAGCTCACCTGTGGGACAGGGCACTGAAGCTTTCTTT.

V and J are TRBV9 and TRBJ2-1; 8 bases map to TRBD2. The CDR3 is 17 residues long. V shed 0 bases, J shed 8 bases, and the junction held 13 bases outside the gene matches. Germline V gene lookup returns CDR1 SGDLS and CDR2 YYNGEE. CDR3 DNA sequence: TGTGCCAGCAGCGTAGGAGGGGGGAGCGGGAGAGGGTATGAGCAGTTCTTC. Amino acid sequence: CASSVGGGSGRGYEQFF.